This T cell receptor beta chain was sequenced during a study of shared clonotypes between healthy human individuals. V was cut by 0 bases and J by 3 bases, with 9 bases left in between. Per germline, CDR1 SGHRS and CDR2 YFSETQ. The CDR3 totals 14 residues. TCRdb keeps only in-frame clones here, not all; method: immunoSEQ multiplex PCR. The sample contains millions of clones, around nine tenths of which appear only once. Note on this clone: This sample also contains other DNA sequences that code for the same CDR3.

The origin of this receptor is a man in his late teens or twenties in good health. Sequencing was carried out using naive CD4+ T cells sorted from blood. Subset defined: CD45RA+ positively selected. V usage is TRBV5-1 and J usage is TRBJ1-2, with D perhaps TRBD1 (5 bases). CDR3 loop: CASSLEQGDYGYTF. The CDR3 DNA is TGCGCCAGCAGCTTGGAGCAGGGCGACTATGGCTACACCTTC.